The clone carrying this T cell receptor (beta chain) was picked up a small number of times. What it recognizes is unknown. Following extraction, RNA underwent reverse transcription to cDNA, which served as the sequencing template. TCRdb's table, derived via immunoSEQ multiplex PCR, lists solely in-frame clones and lacks some. The sample has fewer than 250,000 clones; roughly two fifths are singletons. These data belong to a study of CD8+ T cells in alopecia areata. Whole-study findings and limits: For patients receiving tofacitinib, scalp clonality and expanded CD8+ clones among the top 100 significantly decreased. Normal skin's resident alphabeta T cells are sequenced alongside lesional scalp T cells.

The treatment was: oral pan-JAK inhibitor, 5-10 mg twice daily. The CDR3 length is 15 residues. Trimming at V came to 5 bases and at J to 0 bases, leaving 4 bases not matched to a gene. CDR1 and CDR2 (germline): ENHRY, SYGVKD. The sample consisted of CD4+ T cells sorted from blood, taken at approximately week 37, from a patient treated with tofacitinib. This TCR came from a human donor with alopecia areata. The chain links TRBV10-3 to TRBJ2-1, with 7 bases matching TRBD2. This CDR3 reads CAISPRTSSYNEQFF. Written as DNA, the CDR3 is TGTGCCATCAGTCCGAGGACTAGCTCCTACAATGAGCAGTTCTTC.